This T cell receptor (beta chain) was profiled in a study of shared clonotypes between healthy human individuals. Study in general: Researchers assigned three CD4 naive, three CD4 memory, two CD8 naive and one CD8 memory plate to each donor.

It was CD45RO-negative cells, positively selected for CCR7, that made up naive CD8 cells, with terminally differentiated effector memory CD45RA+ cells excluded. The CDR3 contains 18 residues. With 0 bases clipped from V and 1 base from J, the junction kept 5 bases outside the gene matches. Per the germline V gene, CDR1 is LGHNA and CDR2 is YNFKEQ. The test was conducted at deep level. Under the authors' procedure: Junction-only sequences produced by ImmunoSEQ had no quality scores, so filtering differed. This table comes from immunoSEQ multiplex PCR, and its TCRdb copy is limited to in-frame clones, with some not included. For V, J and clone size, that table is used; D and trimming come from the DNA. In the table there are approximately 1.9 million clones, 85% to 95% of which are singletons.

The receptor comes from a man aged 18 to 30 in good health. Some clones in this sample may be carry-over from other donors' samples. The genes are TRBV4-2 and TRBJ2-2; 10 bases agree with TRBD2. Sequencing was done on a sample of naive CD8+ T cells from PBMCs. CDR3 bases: TGTGCCAGCAGCCAAGATGAGCTAGCGGGGGTGAACACCGGGGAGCTGTTTTTT. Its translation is CASSQDELAGVNTGELFF.